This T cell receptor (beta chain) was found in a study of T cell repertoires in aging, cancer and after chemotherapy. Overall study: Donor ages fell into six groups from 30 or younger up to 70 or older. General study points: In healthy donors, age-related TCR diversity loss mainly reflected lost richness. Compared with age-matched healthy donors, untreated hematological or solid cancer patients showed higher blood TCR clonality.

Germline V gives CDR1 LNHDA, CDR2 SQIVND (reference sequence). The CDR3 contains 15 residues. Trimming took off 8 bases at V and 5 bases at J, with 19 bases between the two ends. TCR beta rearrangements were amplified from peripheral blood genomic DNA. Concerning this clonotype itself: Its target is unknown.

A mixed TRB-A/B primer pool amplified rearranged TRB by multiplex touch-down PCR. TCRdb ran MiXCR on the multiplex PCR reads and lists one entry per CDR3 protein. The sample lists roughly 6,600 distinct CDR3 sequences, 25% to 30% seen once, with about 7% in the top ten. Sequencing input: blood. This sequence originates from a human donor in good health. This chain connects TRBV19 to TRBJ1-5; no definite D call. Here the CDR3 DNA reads TGTGCCAGTCAACCATCTTCGAGCGGTTATCAGCCCCAGCATTTT. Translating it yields CASQPSSSGYQPQHF.